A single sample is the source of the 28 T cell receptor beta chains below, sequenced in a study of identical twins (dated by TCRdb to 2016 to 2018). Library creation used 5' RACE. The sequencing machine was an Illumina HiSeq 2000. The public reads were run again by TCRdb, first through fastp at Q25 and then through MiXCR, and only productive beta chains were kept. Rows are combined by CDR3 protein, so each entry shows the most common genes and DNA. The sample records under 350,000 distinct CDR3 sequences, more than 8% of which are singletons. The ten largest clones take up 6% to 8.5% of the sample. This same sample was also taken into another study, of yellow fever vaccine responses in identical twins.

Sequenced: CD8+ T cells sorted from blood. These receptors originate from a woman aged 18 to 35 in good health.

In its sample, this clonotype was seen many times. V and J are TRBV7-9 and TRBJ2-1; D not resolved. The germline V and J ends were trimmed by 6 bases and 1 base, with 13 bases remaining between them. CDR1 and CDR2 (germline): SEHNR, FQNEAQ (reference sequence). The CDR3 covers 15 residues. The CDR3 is CASRPRLQSYNEQFF. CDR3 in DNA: TGTGCCAGCAGACCCCGGTTGCAGTCCTACAATGAGCAGTTCTTC.

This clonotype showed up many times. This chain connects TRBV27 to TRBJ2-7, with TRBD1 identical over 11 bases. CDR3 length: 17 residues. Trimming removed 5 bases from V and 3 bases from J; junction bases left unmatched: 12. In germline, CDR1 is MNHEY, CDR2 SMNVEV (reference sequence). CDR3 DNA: TGTGCCAGCAGTCCAATAGCCTCCGGGACAGGGGGCTACGAGCAGTACTTC. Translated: CASSPIASGTGGYEQYF.

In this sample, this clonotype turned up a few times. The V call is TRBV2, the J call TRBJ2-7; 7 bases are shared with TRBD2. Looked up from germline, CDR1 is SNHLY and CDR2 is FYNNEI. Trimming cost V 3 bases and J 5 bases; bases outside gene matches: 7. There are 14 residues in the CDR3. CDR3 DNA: TGTGCCAGCAGTGACCCGGGAGGATCCAACGAGCAGTACTTC. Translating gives CASSDPGGSNEQYF.

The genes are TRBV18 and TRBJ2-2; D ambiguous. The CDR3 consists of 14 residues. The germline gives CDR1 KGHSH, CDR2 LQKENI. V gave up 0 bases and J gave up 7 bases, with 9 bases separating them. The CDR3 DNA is TGTGCCAGCTCACCACCGGTCCTAGGCGGGGAGCTGTTTTTT. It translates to CASSPPVLGGELFF.

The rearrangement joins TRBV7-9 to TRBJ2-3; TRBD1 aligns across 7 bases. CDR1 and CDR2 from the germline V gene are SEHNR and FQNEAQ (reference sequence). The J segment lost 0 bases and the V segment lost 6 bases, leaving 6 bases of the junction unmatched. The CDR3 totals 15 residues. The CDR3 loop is CASSQRGPSTDTQYF. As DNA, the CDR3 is TGTGCCAGCAGTCAAAGGGGGCCTAGCACAGATACGCAGTATTTT.

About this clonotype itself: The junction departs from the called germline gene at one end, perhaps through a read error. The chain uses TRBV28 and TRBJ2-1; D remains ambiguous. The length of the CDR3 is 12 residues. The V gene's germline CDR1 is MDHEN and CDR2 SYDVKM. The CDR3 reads CASSFGSNEQFF. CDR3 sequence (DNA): TGTGCCAGTAGTTTTGGTAGCAATGAGCAGTTCTTC.

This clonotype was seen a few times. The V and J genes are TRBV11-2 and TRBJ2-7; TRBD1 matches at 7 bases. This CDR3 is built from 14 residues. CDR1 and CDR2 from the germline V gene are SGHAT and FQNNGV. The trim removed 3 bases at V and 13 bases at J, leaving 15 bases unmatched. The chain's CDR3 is CASSLGTVDPGPYF. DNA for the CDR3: TGTGCCAGCAGCTTGGGGACAGTCGACCCGGGGCCCTACTTC.

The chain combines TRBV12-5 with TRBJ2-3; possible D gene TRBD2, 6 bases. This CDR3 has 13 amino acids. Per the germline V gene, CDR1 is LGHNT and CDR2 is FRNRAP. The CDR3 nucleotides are TGTGCAACGGGACTTACTAGCACAGATACGCAGTATTTT. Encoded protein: CATGLTSTDTQYF.

The DNA of the CDR3 is TGTGCCAGCAGTTTTTTGAGGGAAGCCTACAATGAGCAGTTCTTC. The encoded protein is CASSFLREAYNEQFF. The V call is TRBV27, the J call TRBJ2-1, with a tentative D call TRBD2 (5 bases). Germline lookup yields CDR1 MNHEY and CDR2 SMNVEV (reference sequence). The CDR3 contains 15 residues. The V gene lost 3 bases and the J gene lost 2 bases, with 11 bases spanning the gap.

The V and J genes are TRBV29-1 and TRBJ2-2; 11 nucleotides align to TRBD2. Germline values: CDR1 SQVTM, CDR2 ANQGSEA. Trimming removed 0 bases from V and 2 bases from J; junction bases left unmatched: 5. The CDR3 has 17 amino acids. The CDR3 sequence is CSVEDHSGGANTGELFF. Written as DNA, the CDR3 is TGCAGCGTTGAAGACCATAGCGGGGGGGCCAACACCGGGGAGCTGTTTTTT.

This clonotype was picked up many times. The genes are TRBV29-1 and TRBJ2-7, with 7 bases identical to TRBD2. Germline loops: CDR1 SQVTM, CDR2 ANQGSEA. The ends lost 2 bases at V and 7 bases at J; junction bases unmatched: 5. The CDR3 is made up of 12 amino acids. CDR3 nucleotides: TGCAGCGTTGAATTGATTAGCGGGGAGCAGTACTTC. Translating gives CSVELISGEQYF.

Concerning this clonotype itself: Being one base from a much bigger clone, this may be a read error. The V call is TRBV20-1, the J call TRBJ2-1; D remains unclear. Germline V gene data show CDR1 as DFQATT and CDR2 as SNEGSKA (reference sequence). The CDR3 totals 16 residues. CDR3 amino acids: CCARVLTTAAYNEQFF. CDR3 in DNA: TGCTGTGCTAGAGTTTTGACCACTGCAGCCTACAATGAGCAGTTCTTC.

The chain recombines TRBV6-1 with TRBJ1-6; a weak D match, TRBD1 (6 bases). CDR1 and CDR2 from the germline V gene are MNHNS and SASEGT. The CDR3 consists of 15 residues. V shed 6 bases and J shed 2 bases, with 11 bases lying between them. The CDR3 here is CASSPGQPYNSPLHF. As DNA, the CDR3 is TGTGCCAGCAGCCCCGGACAGCCCTATAATTCACCCCTCCACTTT.

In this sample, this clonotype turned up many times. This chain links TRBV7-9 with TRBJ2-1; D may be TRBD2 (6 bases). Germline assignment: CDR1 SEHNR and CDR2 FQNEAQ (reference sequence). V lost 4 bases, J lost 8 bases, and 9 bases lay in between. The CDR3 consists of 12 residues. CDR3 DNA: TGTGCCAGCAGCTCGCGGGGAGATGAGCAGTTCTTC. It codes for CASSSRGDEQFF.

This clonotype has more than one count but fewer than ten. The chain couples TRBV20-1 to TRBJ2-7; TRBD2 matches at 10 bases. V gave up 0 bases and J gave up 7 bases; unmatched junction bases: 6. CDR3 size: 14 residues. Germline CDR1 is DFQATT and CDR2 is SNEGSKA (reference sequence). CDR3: CSARDQVTSGEQYF. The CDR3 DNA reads TGCAGTGCTAGAGATCAAGTGACTAGCGGGGAGCAGTACTTC.

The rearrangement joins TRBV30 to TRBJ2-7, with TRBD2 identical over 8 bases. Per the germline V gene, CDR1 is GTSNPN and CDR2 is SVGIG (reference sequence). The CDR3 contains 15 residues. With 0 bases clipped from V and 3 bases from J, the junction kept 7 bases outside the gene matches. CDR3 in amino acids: CAWSVSSGGFYEQYF. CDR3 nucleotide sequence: TGTGCCTGGAGTGTATCCAGCGGGGGCTTCTACGAGCAGTACTTC.

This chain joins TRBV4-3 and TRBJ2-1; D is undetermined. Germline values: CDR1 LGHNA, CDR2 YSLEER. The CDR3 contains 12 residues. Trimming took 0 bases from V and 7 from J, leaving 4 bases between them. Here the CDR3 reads CASSQDGNEQFF. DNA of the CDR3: TGCGCCAGCAGCCAAGACGGAAATGAGCAGTTCTTC.

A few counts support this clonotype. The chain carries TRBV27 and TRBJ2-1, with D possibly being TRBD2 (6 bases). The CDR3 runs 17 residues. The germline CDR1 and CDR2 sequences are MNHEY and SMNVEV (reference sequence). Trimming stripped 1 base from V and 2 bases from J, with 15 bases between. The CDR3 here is CASSLFRRRGPYNEQFF. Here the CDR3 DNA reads TGTGCCAGCAGTTTATTTAGGAGGAGGGGTCCCTACAATGAGCAGTTCTTC.

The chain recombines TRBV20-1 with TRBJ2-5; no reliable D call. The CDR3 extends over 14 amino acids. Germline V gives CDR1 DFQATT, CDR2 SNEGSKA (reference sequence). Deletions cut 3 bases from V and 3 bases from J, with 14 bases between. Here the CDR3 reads CSASPSGSKETQYF. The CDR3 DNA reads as TGCAGTGCTAGTCCATCCGGTTCAAAAGAGACCCAGTACTTC.

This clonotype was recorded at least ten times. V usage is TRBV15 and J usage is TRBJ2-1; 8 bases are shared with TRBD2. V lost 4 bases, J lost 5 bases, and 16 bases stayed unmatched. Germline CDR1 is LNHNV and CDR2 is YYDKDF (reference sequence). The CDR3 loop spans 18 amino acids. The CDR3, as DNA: TGTGCCACCAGCACAATGCCGGGACTAGTTTTTTTCCACAATGAGCAGTTCTTC. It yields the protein CATSTMPGLVFFHNEQFF. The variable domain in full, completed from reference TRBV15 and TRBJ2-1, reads DAMVIQNPRYQVTQFGKPVTLSCSQTLNHNVMYWYQQKSSQAPKLLFHYYDKDFNNEADTPDNFQSRRPNTSFCFLDIRSPGLGDTAMYLCATSTMPGLVFFHNEQFFGPGTRLTVL.

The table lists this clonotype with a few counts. The CDR3 DNA reads as TGTGCCAGCAGTTTTACAGGGGAATACTACGAGCAGTACTTC. This translates into CASSFTGEYYEQYF. The chain combines TRBV4-2 with TRBJ2-7, with TRBD1 identical over 7 bases. Germline V gene data show CDR1 as LGHNA and CDR2 as YNFKEQ. V was pared by 6 bases and J by 3 bases, with 8 bases of the junction left unmatched. This CDR3 contains 14 residues.

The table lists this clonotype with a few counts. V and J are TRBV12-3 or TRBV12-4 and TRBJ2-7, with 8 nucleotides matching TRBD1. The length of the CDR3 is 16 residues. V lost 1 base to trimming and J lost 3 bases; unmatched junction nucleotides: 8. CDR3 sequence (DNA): TGTGCCAGCAGTTTAGTCCGGGCAGGGGGCTTCTACGAGCAGTACTTC. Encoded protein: CASSLVRAGGFYEQYF.

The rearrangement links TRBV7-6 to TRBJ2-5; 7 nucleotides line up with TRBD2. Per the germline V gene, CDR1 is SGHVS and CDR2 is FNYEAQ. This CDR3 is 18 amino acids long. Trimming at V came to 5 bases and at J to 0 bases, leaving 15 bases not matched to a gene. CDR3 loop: CASSLPLGGGLDQETQYF. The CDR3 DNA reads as TGTGCCAGCAGCCTCCCCCTCGGTGGAGGACTAGACCAAGAGACCCAGTACTTC.

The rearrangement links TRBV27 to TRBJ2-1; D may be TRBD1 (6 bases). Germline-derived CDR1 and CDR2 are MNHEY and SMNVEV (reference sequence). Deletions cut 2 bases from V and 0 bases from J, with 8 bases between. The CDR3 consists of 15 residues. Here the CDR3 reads CASSLRQASYNEQFF. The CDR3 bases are TGTGCCAGCAGTTTAAGACAGGCCTCCTACAATGAGCAGTTCTTC.

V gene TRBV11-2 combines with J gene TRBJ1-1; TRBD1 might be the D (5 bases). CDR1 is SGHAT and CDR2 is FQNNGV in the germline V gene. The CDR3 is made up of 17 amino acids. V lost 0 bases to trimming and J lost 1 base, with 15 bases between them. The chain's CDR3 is CASSLDGGQGRNTEAFF. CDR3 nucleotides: TGTGCCAGCAGCTTAGATGGTGGGCAGGGTCGGAACACTGAAGCTTTCTTT.

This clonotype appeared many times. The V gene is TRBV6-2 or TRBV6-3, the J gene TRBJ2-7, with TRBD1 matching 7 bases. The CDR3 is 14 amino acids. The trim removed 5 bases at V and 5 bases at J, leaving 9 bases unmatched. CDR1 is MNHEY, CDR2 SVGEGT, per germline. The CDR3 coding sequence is TGTGCCAGCAGTCCCTTGACAGGGAACGACGAGCAGTACTTC. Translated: CASSPLTGNDEQYF.

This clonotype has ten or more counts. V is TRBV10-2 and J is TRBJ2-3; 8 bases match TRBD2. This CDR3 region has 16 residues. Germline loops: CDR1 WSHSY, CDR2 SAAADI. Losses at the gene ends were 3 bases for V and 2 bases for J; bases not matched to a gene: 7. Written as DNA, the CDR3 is TGCGCCAGCAGTGATACTAGCGGAGGTGTCACAGATACGCAGTATTTT. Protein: CASSDTSGGVTDTQYF.

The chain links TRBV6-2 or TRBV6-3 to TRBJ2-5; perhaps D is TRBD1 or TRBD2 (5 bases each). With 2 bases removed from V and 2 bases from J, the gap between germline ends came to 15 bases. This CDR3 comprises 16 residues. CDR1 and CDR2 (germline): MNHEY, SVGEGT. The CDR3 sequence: CASSYGAREPQETQYF. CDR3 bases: TGTGCCAGCAGTTACGGCGCCAGGGAGCCTCAAGAGACCCAGTACTTC.